This T cell receptor beta chain was profiled in a study of shared clonotypes between healthy human individuals (dated by TCRdb to about 2020). With regard to the full study: Three men and a couple of women, aged 18 to 49 years, made up the cohort. For each donor, CD4 naive and CD4 memory were each run on three plates, CD8 naive on two plates, and CD8 memory on one plate. To estimate repertoire size and how much clonotypes are shared between individuals, the study performed deep sequencing of blood TCR repertoires from a few healthy adults. Libraries were prepared and TCR repertoires were sequenced by different laboratories using diverse techniques, in order to increase sequencing depth and limit assay-specific biases. Leukapheresis yielded between about 0.9 and 9.5 billion PBMCs per donor.

V is clipped by 8 bases and J by 0 bases, and the sequence between their germline boundaries is 19 bases long. Taken from cysteine to phenylalanine, the CDR3 has 16 residues. Only the CDR3 portion is preserved as DNA: 48 bases, with reading frame beginning at the first base. In the germline V gene (reference sequence), CDR1 corresponds to MNHNY and CDR2 to SVGAGI. A note on this clone: This receptor's antigen is unknown. No base quality information exists; no much larger clone differs at one position.

TCR CDR3 regions were amplified from genomic DNA by multiplex PCR using the deep immunoSEQ assay. Extracted genomic DNA from each cell subset was spread evenly across all wells of several immunoSEQ 96-well plates, with each plate serving as a replicate. For sorted subsets, each replicate PCR was loaded with roughly 200 ng genomic DNA, equivalent to 30,000 or so T cell genomes. Purified libraries were quantified with a Qubit 3.0 fluorometer, sized on a Bioanalyzer 2100, and re-quantified with the KAPA Library Quantification kit. A separate single-read 150-cycle Illumina NextSeq 550 flow cell was used to sequence each immunoSEQ 96-well plate. Per the source publication's procedure: Because the immunoSEQ output included only junctional sequences and no quality scores, the filtering could not be the same as the filtering used for full-length reads. Sequences were annotated with PyIR, a Python wrapper for IgBLAST v1.9, and V/J genes and CDR3 were assigned using IMGT germline references. Any read was removed if the V/J assignment was weak (E-value above 1e-6), the CDR3 was missing, or the read contained stop codons, out-of-frame junctions, or ambiguous translated residues. V3J clonotypes were defined by identical inferred V gene, J gene, and CDR3 amino acid sequence. Percentage overlap between repertoires was computed as shared unique clonotypes divided by the size of the smaller repertoire. Repertoire richness was assessed with RTK rarefaction, the Chao1 estimator, and Recon v2.1 estimates of unobserved clonotypes. Generation probabilities for all TCRbeta clonotypes obtained by the gDNA method from a handful of donors were computed using OLGA. In its TCRdb copy, this immuneACCESS table keeps in-frame sequences only and misses some clones. Where compared with another copy, unresolved V genes explain less than half of these, and the others have no known cause. V, J and clone size derive from that table, while D and trimming were established from the DNA sequence. Within this sample are millions of clones, with 85% to 95% of them counted one time only. More than 1.5% of the sample comes from the top ten.

Broader findings and caveats from the paper: Compared with non-shared clonotypes, clonotypes shared by all four sorted-subset donors had higher generation probabilities. Because the study included a small number of donors, the genetic and exposure-history diversity represented was limited. Even with the large sequencing depth, rarefaction of the sorted-subset datasets indicated that sequencing was incomplete. Sampling was limited to blood, and TCR repertoires in tissue likely differ from TCR repertoires in blood. About 5% of naive CD4, around 3.6% of naive CD8, 2% to 2.5% of memory CD4, and about 0.4% of memory CD8 clonotypes were shared across several donors. Larger estimated clonotype richness was generally found for naive subsets than for memory subsets. Pairwise subsampling indicated that sequencing depth was expected to affect the degree of clonotype sharing among donors.

CD8 naive samples were CD45RO-negative cells positively selected for CCR7, giving a CD45RA+CCR7+ population that excluded TemRA cells. The donors were healthy, HIV-negative adults with no recently reported acute infections or vaccinations. Only Caucasian adults living in Nashville, Tennessee, USA were represented among the donors. Blood was collected by leukapheresis, and PBMCs were isolated by Ficoll-Histopaque density gradient centrifugation and then cryopreserved in liquid nitrogen vapor phase. Analytical flow cytometry was used to check the purity and quantity of every magnetically sorted T cell population. Genomic DNA was isolated from each sorted fraction and quantified by UV absorbance on a Nanodrop 2000c.

The chain couples TRBV6-6 to TRBJ1-1, with a weak D call of TRBD1 (5 bases match). The specimen sequenced was naive CD8+ T cells from PBMCs. Read against the paper, the sample's cell subset or site label means: CD45RA+CCR7+. The receptor's source is a man aged 18 to 35 in good health. Some clones in this sample may be carry-over from other donors' samples. The CDR3: CASPPRGRGMNTEAFF. The nucleotides are TGTGCCAGCCCACCCCGTGGAAGGGGCATGAACACTGAAGCTTTCTTT.